Listed below are T cell receptor beta chains from one sample, sequenced in a study of blood T cell repertoires in COVID-19. The table came from immunoSEQ multiplex PCR; TCRdb's copy has only in-frame clones and leaves some out. The repertoire holds about 230,000 clones, with 65% to 90% as singletons. Sequencing was performed on peripheral blood. All receptors derive from a middle-aged man with COVID-19, enrolled during active disease. Each CDR3 is given with its conserved first and last residue. The order of the fields is V gene, D gene, J gene, CDR3 length, clone size, CDR3 DNA, CDR3 protein. A D gene is named only where the DNA matches it firmly. Size tells how often a clone was seen (once, few, many) or the class of an expanded clone, and some rows leave it out.

V gene: TRBV6-1; D gene: TRBD1; J gene: TRBJ1-6; CDR3 length: 15; clone size: once; CDR3 DNA: TGTGCCAGCAGTGATGGGACAGGGCGGAATTCACCCCTCCACTTT; CDR3 protein: CASSDGTGRNSPLHF
V gene: TRBV28; D gene: NA; J gene: TRBJ1-3; CDR3 length: 15; clone size: NA; CDR3 DNA: TGTGCCAGCAGTTTGGGAGGGTCCTCTGGAAACACCATATATTTT; CDR3 protein: CASSLGGSSGNTIYF
V gene: TRBV19; D gene: NA; J gene: TRBJ2-2; CDR3 length: 13; clone size: NA; CDR3 DNA: TGTGCCAGTAGTCGAAACAGGGACGGGGAGCTGTTTTTT; CDR3 protein: CASSRNRDGELFF
V gene: TRBV11-2; D gene: TRBD1; J gene: TRBJ2-7; CDR3 length: 16; clone size: NA; CDR3 DNA: TGTGCCAGCAGCTTCATGACAGGGGGCTTAATCTACGAGCAGTACTTC; CDR3 protein: CASSFMTGGLIYEQYF
V gene: TRBV30; D gene: TRBD1; J gene: TRBJ2-7; CDR3 length: 13; clone size: once; CDR3 DNA: TGTGCCGGCCTAAGACAGGGCGGCTACGAGCAGTACTTC; CDR3 protein: CAGLRQGGYEQYF
V gene: TRBV20-1; D gene: NA; J gene: TRBJ2-2; CDR3 length: 13; clone size: NA; CDR3 DNA: TGCAGTGCTAGTGGTGGTAGCACCGGGGAGCTGTTTTTT; CDR3 protein: CSASGGSTGELFF
V gene: TRBV12-2; D gene: NA; J gene: TRBJ2-7; CDR3 length: 17; clone size: NA; CDR3 DNA: TGTGCAAGTCCCAAACTGTGGGAACAGCGGGAGATCGACGAGCAGTACTTC; CDR3 protein: CASPKLWEQREIDEQYF
V gene: TRBV19; D gene: NA; J gene: TRBJ2-4; CDR3 length: 16; clone size: few; CDR3 DNA: TGTGCCAGTAGTATAGACCCAGACAGCGCCAAAAACATTCAGTACTTC; CDR3 protein: CASSIDPDSAKNIQYF
V gene: TRBV6-1; D gene: NA; J gene: TRBJ2-7; CDR3 length: 12; clone size: NA; CDR3 DNA: TGTGCCAGCAGTGAATCGGGGTTTGAGCAGTACTTC; CDR3 protein: CASSESGFEQYF
V gene: TRBV19; D gene: NA; J gene: TRBJ2-3; CDR3 length: 14; clone size: NA; CDR3 DNA: TGTGCCAGTAGTATAGGTCAGGGTTCAGATACGCAGTATTTT; CDR3 protein: CASSIGQGSDTQYF
V gene: TRBV5-1; D gene: TRBD2; J gene: TRBJ2-1; CDR3 length: 16; clone size: NA; CDR3 DNA: TGCGCCAGCAGCTCATTACTAGCGGGGGGCCACAATGAGCAGTTCTTC; CDR3 protein: CASSSLLAGGHNEQFF
V gene: TRBV28; D gene: NA; J gene: TRBJ2-1; CDR3 length: 14; clone size: NA; CDR3 DNA: TGTGCCAGCGGATTGGGGGGTTGGGACAATGAGCAGTTCTTC; CDR3 protein: CASGLGGWDNEQFF
V gene: TRBV4-1; D gene: TRBD1; J gene: TRBJ1-1; CDR3 length: 17; clone size: NA; CDR3 DNA: TGCGCCAGCAGCCCCGTAAGGGGTACAGGGGACGGCACTGAAGCTTTCTTT; CDR3 protein: CASSPVRGTGDGTEAFF
V gene: TRBV7-2; D gene: NA; J gene: TRBJ2-1; CDR3 length: 14; clone size: NA; CDR3 DNA: TGTGCCAGCAGCTTATCAGGGGCCAGCGGTGAGCAGTTCTTC; CDR3 protein: CASSLSGASGEQFF
V gene: TRBV27; D gene: NA; J gene: TRBJ1-6; CDR3 length: 14; clone size: NA; CDR3 DNA: TGTGCCAGCAGTTTATCCCCAGGGCTATCACCCCTCCACTTT; CDR3 protein: CASSLSPGLSPLHF
V gene: TRBV5-6; D gene: TRBD1; J gene: TRBJ1-6; CDR3 length: 15; clone size: NA; CDR3 DNA: TGTGCCAGCAGCTTGGTGGACAGGGGGGGATCACCCCTCCACTTT; CDR3 protein: CASSLVDRGGSPLHF
V gene: TRBV27; D gene: TRBD2; J gene: TRBJ2-7; CDR3 length: 14; clone size: NA; CDR3 DNA: TGTGCCAGCAGTTTAGCGGGAGGGCCGAGCGAGCAGTACTTC; CDR3 protein: CASSLAGGPSEQYF
V gene: TRBV18; D gene: NA; J gene: TRBJ1-1; CDR3 length: 14; clone size: NA; CDR3 DNA: TGTGCCAGCTCACCACCGGGCCCCAGGACTGAAGCTTTCTTT; CDR3 protein: CASSPPGPRTEAFF
V gene: TRBV18; D gene: NA; J gene: TRBJ2-7; CDR3 length: 13; clone size: NA; CDR3 DNA: TGTGCCAGCTCAACGAAACAGGGATACGAGCAGTACTTC; CDR3 protein: CASSTKQGYEQYF
V gene: TRBV7-3; D gene: TRBD2; J gene: TRBJ2-1; CDR3 length: 16; clone size: few; CDR3 DNA: TGTGCCAGCAGCTTAATCTCTAGCGGCTCCTACAATGAGCAGTTCTTC; CDR3 protein: CASSLISSGSYNEQFF
V gene: TRBV11-2; D gene: NA; J gene: TRBJ2-5; CDR3 length: 13; clone size: NA; CDR3 DNA: TGTGCCAGCAGCTTAGGGCGCGGGGAGACCCAGTACTTC; CDR3 protein: CASSLGRGETQYF
V gene: TRBV6-5; D gene: TRBD2; J gene: TRBJ2-2; CDR3 length: 15; clone size: NA; CDR3 DNA: TGTGCCAGCAGTTACTGGACTAGCATGCCCGGGGAGCTGTTTTTT; CDR3 protein: CASSYWTSMPGELFF
V gene: TRBV5-6; D gene: TRBD2; J gene: TRBJ2-2; CDR3 length: 19; clone size: NA; CDR3 DNA: TGTGCCAGCAGCTCCGTTGGACTAGCGGGACTAACGAACACCGGGGAGCTGTTTTTT; CDR3 protein: CASSSVGLAGLTNTGELFF
V gene: TRBV6-5; D gene: TRBD1; J gene: TRBJ2-7; CDR3 length: 15; clone size: NA; CDR3 DNA: TGTGCCAGCAGTCCCCGGGACAGGGGATCCTACGAGCAGTACTTC; CDR3 protein: CASSPRDRGSYEQYF
V gene: TRBV28; D gene: TRBD1; J gene: TRBJ1-2; CDR3 length: 15; clone size: NA; CDR3 DNA: TGTGCCAGCAGTTCACCGGGACAGGGGGAAAGTGGCTACACCTTC; CDR3 protein: CASSSPGQGESGYTF
V gene: TRBV5-1; D gene: NA; J gene: TRBJ2-1; CDR3 length: 14; clone size: once; CDR3 DNA: TGCGCCAGCAGCCACGGGACTCCACGCAATGAGCAGTTCTTC; CDR3 protein: CASSHGTPRNEQFF
V gene: TRBV5-4; D gene: NA; J gene: TRBJ1-1; CDR3 length: 12; clone size: NA; CDR3 DNA: TGTGCCAGCAGCTTGGTAAACACTGAAGCTTTCTTT; CDR3 protein: CASSLVNTEAFF
V gene: TRBV7-3; D gene: NA; J gene: TRBJ2-1; CDR3 length: 13; clone size: once; CDR3 DNA: TGTGCCAGCAGCTTAGGGCTTAACAATGAGCAGTTCTTC; CDR3 protein: CASSLGLNNEQFF
V gene: TRBV19; D gene: TRBD1; J gene: TRBJ1-5; CDR3 length: 17; clone size: NA; CDR3 DNA: TGTGCCAGTAGTACCTCTGCCACAGGGGCCCAAAATCAGCCCCAGCATTTT; CDR3 protein: CASSTSATGAQNQPQHF
V gene: TRBV15; D gene: NA; J gene: TRBJ1-2; CDR3 length: 13; clone size: NA; CDR3 DNA: TGTGCCACCAGCAGAGATTTCCGGGATGGCTACACCTTC; CDR3 protein: CATSRDFRDGYTF
V gene: TRBV19; D gene: NA; J gene: TRBJ2-5; CDR3 length: 16; clone size: NA; CDR3 DNA: TGTGCCAGTAGTACCCAGACTAACTTGGTTTCAGAGACCCAGTACTTC; CDR3 protein: CASSTQTNLVSETQYF
V gene: TRBV4-3; D gene: NA; J gene: TRBJ1-2; CDR3 length: 15; clone size: NA; CDR3 DNA: TGCGCCAGCAGCCAAGCCCAGGCGGGAGACTATGGCTACACCTTC; CDR3 protein: CASSQAQAGDYGYTF
V gene: TRBV20-1; D gene: TRBD1; J gene: TRBJ2-6; CDR3 length: 15; clone size: NA; CDR3 DNA: TGCAGTGCTAATGACAGGGGGGTTGGGGCCAACGTCCTGACTTTC; CDR3 protein: CSANDRGVGANVLTF
V gene: TRBV19; D gene: NA; J gene: TRBJ1-5; CDR3 length: 15; clone size: NA; CDR3 DNA: TGTGCCAGTAGTAGGTCGGGGGAGGGAAATCAGCCCCAGCATTTT; CDR3 protein: CASSRSGEGNQPQHF
V gene: TRBV29-1; D gene: NA; J gene: TRBJ2-5; CDR3 length: 13; clone size: once; CDR3 DNA: TGCAGCGTTGCTTTAGACTACCGGGAGACCCAGTACTTC; CDR3 protein: CSVALDYRETQYF
V gene: TRBV9; D gene: TRBD2; J gene: TRBJ2-2; CDR3 length: 18; clone size: NA; CDR3 DNA: TGTGCCAGCAGCATTACTAGCGGGAGCAAACAGAACACCGGGGAGCTGTTTTTT; CDR3 protein: CASSITSGSKQNTGELFF
V gene: TRBV7-2; D gene: NA; J gene: TRBJ1-4; CDR3 length: 14; clone size: NA; CDR3 DNA: TGTGCCAGCAGCCCTATGGGACATAATGAAAAACTGTTTTTT; CDR3 protein: CASSPMGHNEKLFF
V gene: TRBV6-1; D gene: NA; J gene: TRBJ1-3; CDR3 length: 17; clone size: NA; CDR3 DNA: TGTGCCAGCAGTGAAATGTGGGCAGGGAGGTCCGGAAACACCATATATTTT; CDR3 protein: CASSEMWAGRSGNTIYF
V gene: TRBV7-9; D gene: TRBD1; J gene: TRBJ1-2; CDR3 length: 15; clone size: NA; CDR3 DNA: TGTGCCAGCAGCCCAAGCAGGACAGGGCTCTATGGCTACACCTTC; CDR3 protein: CASSPSRTGLYGYTF
V gene: TRBV9; D gene: NA; J gene: TRBJ1-1; CDR3 length: 15; clone size: NA; CDR3 DNA: TGTGCCAGCAGCGTAGCTGGCCCGGGGATGGGTGAAGCTTTCTTT; CDR3 protein: CASSVAGPGMGEAFF
V gene: TRBV27; D gene: NA; J gene: TRBJ1-6; CDR3 length: 15; clone size: NA; CDR3 DNA: TGTGCCAGCTCCCCTTTGGGGGGGCTGGGTTCACCCCTCCACTTT; CDR3 protein: CASSPLGGLGSPLHF
V gene: TRBV5-8; D gene: NA; J gene: TRBJ2-7; CDR3 length: 13; clone size: NA; CDR3 DNA: TGTGCCAGCAGCTTTGAGCTATCCTACGAGCAGTACTTC; CDR3 protein: CASSFELSYEQYF
V gene: TRBV4-2; D gene: TRBD2; J gene: TRBJ2-1; CDR3 length: 20; clone size: few; CDR3 DNA: TGTGCCAGCAGCCAAGTCAGTATCTGGCGGGGGGGCAAAGCCTACAATGAGCAGTTCTTC; CDR3 protein: CASSQVSIWRGGKAYNEQFF
V gene: TRBV6-5; D gene: TRBD2; J gene: TRBJ2-1; CDR3 length: 15; clone size: NA; CDR3 DNA: TGTGCCAGCAGTTACTCAGCGGGAGGGTACAATGAGCAGTTCTTC; CDR3 protein: CASSYSAGGYNEQFF
V gene: TRBV24-1; D gene: NA; J gene: TRBJ2-1; CDR3 length: 19; clone size: once; CDR3 DNA: TGTGCCACCAGTGACGACAGGGTCGGCGGGACGAGCTCCTACAATGAGCAGTTCTTC; CDR3 protein: CATSDDRVGGTSSYNEQFF
V gene: TRBV18; D gene: TRBD1; J gene: TRBJ1-1; CDR3 length: 13; clone size: NA; CDR3 DNA: TGTGCCAGCTCACCGGGACAGGACACTGAAGCTTTCTTT; CDR3 protein: CASSPGQDTEAFF
V gene: TRBV6-5; D gene: TRBD1; J gene: TRBJ2-1; CDR3 length: 15; clone size: NA; CDR3 DNA: TGTGCCAGCAGTTACGGGACAGGGGGCTTGGATGAGCAGTTCTTC; CDR3 protein: CASSYGTGGLDEQFF
V gene: TRBV5-1; D gene: TRBD2; J gene: TRBJ2-1; CDR3 length: 14; clone size: NA; CDR3 DNA: TGCGCCAGCAGCAGGGGACTAACCTACAATGAGCAGTTCTTC; CDR3 protein: CASSRGLTYNEQFF
V gene: TRBV6-5; D gene: TRBD2; J gene: TRBJ2-3; CDR3 length: 15; clone size: NA; CDR3 DNA: TGTGCCAGCAGCTGGACTAGCGGGATAGGGGATACGCAGTATTTT; CDR3 protein: CASSWTSGIGDTQYF
V gene: TRBV5-1; D gene: TRBD1; J gene: TRBJ2-4; CDR3 length: 20; clone size: NA; CDR3 DNA: TGCGCCAGCAGCCCTCGGACAGGGGGCGTCTCAGCCGTCGCCAAAAACATTCAGTACTTC; CDR3 protein: CASSPRTGGVSAVAKNIQYF
V gene: TRBV18; D gene: TRBD2; J gene: TRBJ2-1; CDR3 length: 15; clone size: NA; CDR3 DNA: TGTGCCAGCTCACCCGGGACTAGCGGTAGACATGAGCAGTTCTTC; CDR3 protein: CASSPGTSGRHEQFF
V gene: TRBV6-4; D gene: NA; J gene: TRBJ2-1; CDR3 length: 13; clone size: NA; CDR3 DNA: TGTGCCAGCAGTGACAGGGACAACAATGAGCAGTTCTTC; CDR3 protein: CASSDRDNNEQFF
V gene: TRBV20-1; D gene: NA; J gene: TRBJ2-5; CDR3 length: 14; clone size: NA; CDR3 DNA: TGCAGTGCTAGTATATCCCCCCTAGGCGAGACCCAGTACTTC; CDR3 protein: CSASISPLGETQYF
V gene: TRBV6-5; D gene: NA; J gene: TRBJ1-2; CDR3 length: 13; clone size: once; CDR3 DNA: TGTGCCAGCAGTAGGGACATCAACTATGGCTACACCTTC; CDR3 protein: CASSRDINYGYTF
V gene: TRBV30; D gene: TRBD2; J gene: TRBJ2-3; CDR3 length: 14; clone size: NA; CDR3 DNA: TGTGCCATGGAGCTAGCGGGGGGCACAGATACGCAGTATTTT; CDR3 protein: CAMELAGGTDTQYF
V gene: TRBV6-2/TRBV6-3; D gene: TRBD1; J gene: TRBJ2-7; CDR3 length: 18; clone size: NA; CDR3 DNA: TGTGCCAGCAGTTACCCGTCGGGACAGGGAGGTGCCCAATACGAGCAGTACTTC; CDR3 protein: CASSYPSGQGGAQYEQYF
V gene: TRBV7-2; D gene: NA; J gene: TRBJ1-5; CDR3 length: 16; clone size: NA; CDR3 DNA: TGTGCCAGCAGCTTAGGACAACTGTATAGCAATCAGCCCCAGCATTTT; CDR3 protein: CASSLGQLYSNQPQHF
V gene: TRBV19; D gene: TRBD1; J gene: TRBJ1-2; CDR3 length: 15; clone size: NA; CDR3 DNA: TGTGCCAGTAGTATCAGACAGGGAGGTTTGTATGGCTACACCTTC; CDR3 protein: CASSIRQGGLYGYTF